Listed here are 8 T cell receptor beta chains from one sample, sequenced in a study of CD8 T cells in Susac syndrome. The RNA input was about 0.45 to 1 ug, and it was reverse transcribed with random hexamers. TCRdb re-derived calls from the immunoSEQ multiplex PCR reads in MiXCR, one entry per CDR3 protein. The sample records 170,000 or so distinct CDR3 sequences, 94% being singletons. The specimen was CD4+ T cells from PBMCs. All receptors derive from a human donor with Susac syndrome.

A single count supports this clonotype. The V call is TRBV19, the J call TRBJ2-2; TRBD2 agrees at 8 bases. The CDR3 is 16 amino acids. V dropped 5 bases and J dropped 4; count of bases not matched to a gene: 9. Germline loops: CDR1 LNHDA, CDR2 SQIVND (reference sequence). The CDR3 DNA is TGTGCCAGTAGTTCCACCGGGACTAGTCCCACCGGGGAGCTGTTTTTT. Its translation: CASSSTGTSPTGELFF.

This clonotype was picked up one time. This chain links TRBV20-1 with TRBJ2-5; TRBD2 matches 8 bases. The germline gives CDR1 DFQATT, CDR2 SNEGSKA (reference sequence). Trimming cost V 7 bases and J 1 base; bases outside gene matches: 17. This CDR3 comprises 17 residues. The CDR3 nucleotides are TGCAGTGAGTCCTCGGGGATAGCGGGGACAACCCAAGAGACCCAGTACTTC. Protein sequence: CSESSGIAGTTQETQYF.

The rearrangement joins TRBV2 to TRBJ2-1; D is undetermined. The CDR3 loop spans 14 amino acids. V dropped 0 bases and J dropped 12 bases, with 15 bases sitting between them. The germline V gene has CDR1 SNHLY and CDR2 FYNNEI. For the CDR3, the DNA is TGTGCCAGCAGTGAAGCTTCGCAAGTCAAGGGGCAGTTCTTC. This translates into CASSEASQVKGQFF.

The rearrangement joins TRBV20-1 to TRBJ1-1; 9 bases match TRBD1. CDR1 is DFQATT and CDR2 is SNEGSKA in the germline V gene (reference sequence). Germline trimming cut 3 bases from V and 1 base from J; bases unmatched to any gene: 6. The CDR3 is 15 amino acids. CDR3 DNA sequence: TGCAGTGCTAGGGGACAGGGACGGAGGAACACTGAAGCTTTCTTT. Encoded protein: CSARGQGRRNTEAFF.

The CDR3 loop is CASSDPGVLETQYF. The DNA of the CDR3 is TGTGCCAGCAGTGACCCAGGGGTGTTGGAGACCCAGTACTTC. This chain joins TRBV6-6 and TRBJ2-5; tentatively, D is TRBD1 (6 bases). The ends were cut back, 5 bases at V and 5 bases at J, with 15 bases in the middle. The CDR3 spans 14 residues. Germline V gene sequence: CDR1 MNHNY, CDR2 SVGAGI (reference sequence).

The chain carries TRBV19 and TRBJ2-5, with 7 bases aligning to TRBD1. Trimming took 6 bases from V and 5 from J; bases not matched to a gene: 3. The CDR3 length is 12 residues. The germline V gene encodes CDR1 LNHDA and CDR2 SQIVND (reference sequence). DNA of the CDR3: TGTGCCAGTAGGGACAGGTGGGAGACCCAGTACTTC. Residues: CASRDRWETQYF.

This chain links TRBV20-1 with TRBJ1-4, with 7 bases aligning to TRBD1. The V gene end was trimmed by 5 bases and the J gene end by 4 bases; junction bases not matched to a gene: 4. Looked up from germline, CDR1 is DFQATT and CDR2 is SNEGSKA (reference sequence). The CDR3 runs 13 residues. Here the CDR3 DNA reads TGCAGTGCTGACCGGGACAGTAATGAAAAACTGTTTTTT. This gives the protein CSADRDSNEKLFF.

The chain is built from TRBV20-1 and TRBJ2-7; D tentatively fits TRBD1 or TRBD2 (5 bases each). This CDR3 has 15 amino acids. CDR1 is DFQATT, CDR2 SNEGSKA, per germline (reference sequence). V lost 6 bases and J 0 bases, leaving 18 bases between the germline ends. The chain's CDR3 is CSAKGRAGSSYEQYF. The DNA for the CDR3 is TGCAGTGCAAAAGGTCGGGCAGGGAGCTCCTACGAGCAGTACTTC.